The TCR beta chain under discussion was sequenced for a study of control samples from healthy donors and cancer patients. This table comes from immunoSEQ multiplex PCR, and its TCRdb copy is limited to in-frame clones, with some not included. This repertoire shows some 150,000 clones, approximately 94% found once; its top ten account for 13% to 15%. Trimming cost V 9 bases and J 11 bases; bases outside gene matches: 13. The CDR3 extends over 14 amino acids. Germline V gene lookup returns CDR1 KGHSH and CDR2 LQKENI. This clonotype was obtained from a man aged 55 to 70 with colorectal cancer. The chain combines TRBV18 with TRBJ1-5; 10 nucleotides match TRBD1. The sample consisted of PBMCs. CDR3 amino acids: CASPLVGQGITQHF. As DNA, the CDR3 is TGTGCCAGTCCTTTGGTGGGACAGGGGATAACCCAGCATTTT.